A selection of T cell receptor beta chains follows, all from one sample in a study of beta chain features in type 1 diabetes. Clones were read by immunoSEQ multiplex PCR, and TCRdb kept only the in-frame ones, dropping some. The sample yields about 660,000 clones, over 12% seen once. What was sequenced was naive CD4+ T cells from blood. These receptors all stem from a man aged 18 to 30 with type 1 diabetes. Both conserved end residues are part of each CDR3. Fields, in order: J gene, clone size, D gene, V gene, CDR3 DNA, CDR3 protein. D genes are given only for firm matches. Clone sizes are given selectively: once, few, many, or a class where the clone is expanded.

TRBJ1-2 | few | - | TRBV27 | TGTGCCAGCAGTTTAATGATGGACTATGGCTACACCTTC | CASSLMMDYGYTF
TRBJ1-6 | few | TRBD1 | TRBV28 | TGTGCCAGCAGGGGACAGGGAAAATCACCCCTCCACTTT | CASRGQGKSPLHF
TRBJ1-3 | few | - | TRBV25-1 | TGTGCCAGCAGTGAAGCAGTGTGGGGAAACACCATATATTTT | CASSEAVWGNTIYF
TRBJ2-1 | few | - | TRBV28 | TGTGCCAGCAGGGGGGGCTCCTACAATGAGCAGTTCTTC | CASRGGSYNEQFF
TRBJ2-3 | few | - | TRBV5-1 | TGCGCCAGCCGACTAACTACGGGCACAGATACGCAGTATTTT | CASRLTTGTDTQYF
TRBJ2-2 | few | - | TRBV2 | TGTGCCAGCAGTGTACGTGTCGGGGAGCTGTTTTTT | CASSVRVGELFF
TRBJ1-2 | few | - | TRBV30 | TGTGCCTGGACGACTTTTGAAGGCTACACCTTC | CAWTTFEGYTF
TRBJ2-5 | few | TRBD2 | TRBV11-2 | TGTGCCAGCAGCTTAGCTGGGACTAGCGGGAGACAAGAGACCCAGTACTTC | CASSLAGTSGRQETQYF
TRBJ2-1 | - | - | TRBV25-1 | TGTGCCAGCAGCTTACAGGGATCCTACAATGAGCAGTTCTTC | CASSLQGSYNEQFF
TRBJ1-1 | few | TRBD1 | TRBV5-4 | TGTGCCAGCAGGGCTCCCGGGACAGGGGCATCTGAAGCTTTCTTT | CASRAPGTGASEAFF
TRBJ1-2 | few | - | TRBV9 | TGTGCCAGCAGCGTAGCGGGGGCCACTAACTATGGCTACACCTTC | CASSVAGATNYGYTF
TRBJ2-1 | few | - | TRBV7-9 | TGTGCCAGCAGCTCCCGTAGTAACAATGAGCAGTTCTTC | CASSSRSNNEQFF
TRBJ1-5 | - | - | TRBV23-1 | TGCGCCAGCAGTCAATCTGGAGGGGATAGCAATCAGCCCCAGCATTTT | CASSQSGGDSNQPQHF
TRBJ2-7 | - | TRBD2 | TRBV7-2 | TGTGCCAGCAGCAAATCACTAGCGGCCTCCTACGAGCAGTACTTC | CASSKSLAASYEQYF
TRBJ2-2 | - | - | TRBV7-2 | TGTGCCAGCAGCTTAGATGGGCAGTTGAGGACCGGGGAGCTGTTTTTT | CASSLDGQLRTGELFF
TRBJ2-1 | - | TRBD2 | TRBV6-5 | TGTGCCAGCAGCAAGGGCCTAGCGGGAGTAAATGAGCAGTTCTTC | CASSKGLAGVNEQFF
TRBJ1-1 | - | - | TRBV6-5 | TGTGCCAGCAGTAAGACAGGCCGACAGAACACTGAAGCTTTCTTT | CASSKTGRQNTEAFF
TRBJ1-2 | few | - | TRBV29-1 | TGCAGCGTTGAAGAACAGGGTTGGGGGGACTATGGCTACACCTTC | CSVEEQGWGDYGYTF
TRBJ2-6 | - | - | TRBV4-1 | TGCGCCAGCAGATCCGAGAGCTCTGGGGCCAACGTCCTGACTTTC | CASRSESSGANVLTF
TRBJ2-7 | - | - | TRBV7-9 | TGTGCCAGCAGCTCCTCCCCGGGGGACTACGAGCAGTACTTC | CASSSSPGDYEQYF
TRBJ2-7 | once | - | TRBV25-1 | TGTGCCAGCAGTGAACTAGTCCCCCCGTTTGAGCAGTACTTC | CASSELVPPFEQYF
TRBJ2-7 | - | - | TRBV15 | TGTGCCACCAGCCGACTTAGCGGCGAGCAGTACTTC | CATSRLSGEQYF
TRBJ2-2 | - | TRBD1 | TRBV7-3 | TGTGCCAGCAGCCCTAGGGGACAGGGGGCCGGGGAGCTGTTTTTT | CASSPRGQGAGELFF
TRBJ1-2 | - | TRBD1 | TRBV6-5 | TGTGCCAGCAGTCGGGACAGGGCCCGCTACACCTTC | CASSRDRARYTF
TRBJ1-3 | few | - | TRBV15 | TGTGCCACCAGCAGAGATCGTTCTCGGACCATATATTTT | CATSRDRSRTIYF
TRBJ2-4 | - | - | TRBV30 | TGTGCCTGGAGTCGTTGGTCTGGGGGAAACATTCAGTACTTC | CAWSRWSGGNIQYF
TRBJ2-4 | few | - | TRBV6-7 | TGTGCCAGCAGTTACACCGCGGTCCTCCCTCTAGCCAAAAACATTCAGTACTTC | CASSYTAVLPLAKNIQYF
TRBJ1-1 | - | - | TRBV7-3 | TGTGCCAGCAGCTCTAGAAACACTGAAGCTTTCTTT | CASSSRNTEAFF
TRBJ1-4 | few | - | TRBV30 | TGTGCCTGGAGTGTTCCCTCCGGTCGGGGTTTCCAAGGAAAACTGTTTTTT | CAWSVPSGRGFQGKLFF
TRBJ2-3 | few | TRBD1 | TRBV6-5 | TGTGCCAGCAGTAACCTGGACAGGGCAGATACGCAGTATTTT | CASSNLDRADTQYF
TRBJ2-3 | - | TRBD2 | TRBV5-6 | TGTGCCAGCACCCCTAGCGGGAGAACAGATACGCAGTATTTT | CASTPSGRTDTQYF
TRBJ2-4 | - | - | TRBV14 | TGTGCCAGCAGCCAACCAGGGGTCAGGAACATTCAGTACTTC | CASSQPGVRNIQYF
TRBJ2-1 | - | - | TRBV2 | TGTGCCAGCAGCGGGGACAACCAGATCCCGTTCTTC | CASSGDNQIPFF
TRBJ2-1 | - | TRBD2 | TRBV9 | TGTGCCAGCAGCATCCGGACTAGCGGGGCCTACAATGAGCAGTTCTTC | CASSIRTSGAYNEQFF
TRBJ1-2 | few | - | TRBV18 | TGTGCCAGCTCACCAGCGGGGGATGCTAACTATGGCTACACCTTC | CASSPAGDANYGYTF
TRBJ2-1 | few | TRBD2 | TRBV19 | TGTGCCAGTAGTATACGGACTAGCGGACGGTATGAGCAGTTCTTC | CASSIRTSGRYEQFF
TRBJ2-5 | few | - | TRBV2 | TGTGCCAGCAGTCTCAGAATTGAGACCCAGTACTTC | CASSLRIETQYF
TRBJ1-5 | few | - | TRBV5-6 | TGTGCCAGCAGCTTGGAAGGGGCCCCTAGCAATCAGCCCCAGCATTTT | CASSLEGAPSNQPQHF
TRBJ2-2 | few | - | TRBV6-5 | TGTGCCAGCACGCGGGGGCAGGGTAGCGGGGAGCTGTTTTTT | CASTRGQGSGELFF
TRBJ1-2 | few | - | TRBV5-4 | TGTGCCAGCAGCTTTAGCAGGGACCTCTATGGCTACACCTTC | CASSFSRDLYGYTF
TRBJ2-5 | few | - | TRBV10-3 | TGTGCCATCAGTGAGTCCCCGGTTTCTGGCCAGTACTTC | CAISESPVSGQYF
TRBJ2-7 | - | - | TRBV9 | TGTGCCAGCAGCGCCCTAGAGGACTACGAGCAGTACTTC | CASSALEDYEQYF
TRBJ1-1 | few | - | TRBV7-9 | TGTGCCAGCAGCTTAGCAGGGATGAACACTGAAGCTTTCTTT | CASSLAGMNTEAFF
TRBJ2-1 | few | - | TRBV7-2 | TGTGCCAGCTTAAGGGCTAGCTCCTACAATGAGCAGTTCTTC | CASLRASSYNEQFF
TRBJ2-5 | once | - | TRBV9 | TGTGCCAGCAGCGTAGCAGTCAGGGCTACCGGGGAGACCCAGTACTTC | CASSVAVRATGETQYF
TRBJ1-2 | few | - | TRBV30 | TGTGCCTGGAGGAGGGGCGCCTATGGCTACACCTTC | CAWRRGAYGYTF
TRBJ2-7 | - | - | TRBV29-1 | TGCAGCGTTGAAGTATGGACACACTACGAGCAGTACTTC | CSVEVWTHYEQYF
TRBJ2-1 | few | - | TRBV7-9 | TGTGCCAGCAGCTCCAGGGTATCCTACAATGAGCAGTTCTTC | CASSSRVSYNEQFF
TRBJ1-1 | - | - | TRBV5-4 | TGTGCCAGCACCACAGTCGGTGGGGAGTCTGAAGCTTTCTTT | CASTTVGGESEAFF
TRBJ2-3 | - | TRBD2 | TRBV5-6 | TGTGCCAGCAGCTCCTTTAGCGGGAGCACAGATACGCAGTATTTT | CASSSFSGSTDTQYF
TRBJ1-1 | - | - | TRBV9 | TGTGCCAGCAGCGTAGTTGGGACGGCGAACACTGAAGCTTTCTTT | CASSVVGTANTEAFF
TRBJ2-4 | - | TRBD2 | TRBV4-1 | TGCGCCAGCAGCTCGCCGACTAGCGGGGAAAACATTCAGTACTTC | CASSSPTSGENIQYF
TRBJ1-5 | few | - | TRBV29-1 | TGCAGCGTATGGGACCCTTATCAGCCCCAGCATTTT | CSVWDPYQPQHF